Shown below are 10 T cell receptor beta chains from a single sample sequenced in a study of cytomegalovirus exposure and HLA in healthy donors. Method: immunoSEQ multiplex PCR; TCRdb's copy keeps in-frame clones and lacks some. This sample has 130,000 or so clones, with just under 90% found just once. The sample consisted of PBMCs. These TCRs come from a woman in her thirties in good health and CMV-seropositive.

V and J are TRBV7-9 and TRBJ1-1; D is uncertain. CDR1 and CDR2 from the germline V gene are SEHNR and FQNEAQ (reference sequence). V dropped 5 bases and J dropped 6 bases, with 13 bases sitting between them. This CDR3 spans 13 amino acids. The CDR3: CASSLGSTAEAFF. The CDR3 nucleotides read TGTGCCAGCAGCCTTGGTTCTACAGCTGAAGCTTTCTTT.

This sequence joins TRBV5-1 and TRBJ1-2, with 7 bases that match TRBD1. The V gene end was trimmed by 3 bases and the J gene end by 4 bases; junction bases not matched to a gene: 18. This CDR3 comprises 18 residues. Germline CDR1 reads SGHRS; CDR2 reads YFSETQ. CDR3 loop: CASSSSQPGTVTTYGYTF. DNA for the CDR3: TGCGCCAGCAGCTCCTCACAACCCGGGACAGTTACAACCTATGGCTACACCTTC.

This sequence joins TRBV2 and TRBJ1-4; D possibly corresponds to TRBD1 (5 bases). This CDR3 spans 15 amino acids. The V and J ends lost 7 bases and 5 bases respectively, with 17 bases between them. CDR1 is SNHLY, CDR2 FYNNEI, per germline. The CDR3, as DNA: TGTGCCAGCAAGGGGCTGGCAGGCCCAAATGAAAAACTGTTTTTT. Protein sequence: CASKGLAGPNEKLFF.

The chain employs TRBV28 and TRBJ1-5, with a tentative D call TRBD1 (5 bases). Germline V gene lookup returns CDR1 MDHEN and CDR2 SYDVKM. The CDR3 has 14 residues. Between the trimmed V and J ends, which lost 6 bases and 0 bases, there was a span of 9 bases. The CDR3 loop reads CASRPGISNQPQHF. As DNA, the CDR3 is TGTGCCAGCAGGCCAGGGATTAGCAATCAGCCCCAGCATTTT.

This clone has just one count. The rearrangement links TRBV5-6 to TRBJ1-1, with 9 positions matching TRBD1. This CDR3 contains 13 residues. Trimming cost V 4 bases and J 5 bases; bases outside gene matches: 3. The germline CDR1 and CDR2 sequences are SGHDT and YYEEEE. CDR3 protein: CASSQGQGTEAFF. The DNA of the CDR3 is TGTGCCAGCAGCCAGGGACAGGGAACTGAAGCTTTCTTT.

V gene TRBV29-1 combines with J gene TRBJ1-2; D not certain. Germline CDR1 SQVTM, CDR2 ANQGSEA. The CDR3 contains 13 residues. V was clipped by 6 bases and J by 2 bases, with 13 bases between them. This CDR3 reads CSVETAANYGYTF. The CDR3 DNA is TGCAGCGTCGAAACGGCAGCGAACTATGGCTACACCTTC.

The chain couples TRBV7-3 to TRBJ2-2, with a weak D call TRBD2 (7 bases). V was trimmed by 4 bases and J by 4 bases, leaving 16 bases between them. Germline V gene sequence: CDR1 SGHTA, CDR2 FQGTGA. The CDR3 runs 16 residues. Here the CDR3 DNA reads TGTGCCAGCAGCTCGTGGACCGGGGGGCCCACCGGGGAGCTGTTTTTT. It specifies CASSSWTGGPTGELFF.

The chain joins TRBV5-4 to TRBJ1-6; D might be TRBD1 (6 bases). The germline V gene has CDR1 SGHNT and CDR2 YYREEE (reference sequence). V dropped 2 bases and J dropped 7 bases, with 13 bases sitting between them. This CDR3 is 15 amino acids long. Here the CDR3 reads CASSFPDQGNSPLHF. The CDR3 coding sequence is TGTGCCAGCAGCTTCCCTGACCAGGGGAATTCACCCCTCCACTTT.

V and J are TRBV5-5 and TRBJ1-5; D is undetermined. Germline V CDR1 and CDR2: SGHKS, YYEKEE (reference sequence). This CDR3 is built from 14 residues. V was trimmed by 1 base and J by 3 bases, leaving 8 bases between them. The CDR3 loop is CASSLSSSNQPQHF. The CDR3 region has the DNA TGTGCCAGCAGCTTGAGTAGTTCCAATCAGCCCCAGCATTTT.

The V gene is TRBV7-9, the J gene TRBJ2-1; 7 positions match TRBD2. The CDR3 extends over 14 amino acids. J gave up 0 bases and V 11 bases, and 7 bases lay outside the gene matches. Germline lookup yields CDR1 SEHNR and CDR2 FQNEAQ (reference sequence). The CDR3 DNA sequence: TGTGCCGGTTCGGGGGAGGGCTCCTACAATGAGCAGTTCTTC. This sequence encodes CAGSGEGSYNEQFF.